This TCR beta chain was found in a study of CD8+CD57+ T cells in acquired aplastic anemia. V was pared by 0 bases and J by 3 bases, with 8 bases of the junction left unmatched. The CDR3 contains 15 residues. CDR1 DFQATT and CDR2 SNEGSKA come from the germline V gene (reference sequence). Genomic DNA acted as the template from which TCR beta VDJ combination and CDR3 sequence profiling were carried out. MiXCR, applied by TCRdb to the reads, yields one record per CDR3 protein. The sample consists of just over 450,000 distinct CDR3 sequences, around a third of them appearing once. Only patients with CD8+CD57+ cell expansion on flow cytometry were chosen for sequencing. This clonotype was recorded many times.

The TCR sequence derives from a human donor with aplastic anemia. The rearrangement uses TRBV20-1 and TRBJ2-7; 7 bases line up with TRBD2. Sequenced: sorted CD4+, CD8+, or CD8+CD57+ T cells (not recorded which) from PBMCs. The CDR3 reads CSARDPTSTLYEQYF. Written as DNA, the CDR3 is TGCAGTGCTAGAGATCCGACTAGCACCCTCTACGAGCAGTACTTC.